The rows below give T cell receptor beta chains drawn from one sample of a study of CD8 T cells in ankylosing spondylitis. One entry per CDR3 protein results from TCRdb running MiXCR on the 5' RACE reads. Counted here are just over 150,000 distinct CDR3 sequences, around 16% occurring once; the ten biggest clones make up about 8.3%. The sample consisted of blood, either unsorted or a sorted T cell fraction (not recorded which). The receptors stem from a male donor with ankylosing spondylitis or in good health (not recorded which). The CDR3 runs from the conserved cysteine through the conserved F or W. Each record gives: D gene, J gene, V gene, clone size, CDR3 protein, CDR3 DNA. D genes are given only for firm matches. Size is omitted from some rows. Given values are once, few, many or a class for expanded clones.

d_gene: TRBD1
j_gene: TRBJ1-5
v_gene: TRBV9
abundance: many
CDR3aa: CASSEGAVQQPQHF
CDR3nt: TGTGCCAGCAGCGAGGGGGCAGTTCAGCAGCCCCAGCATTTT

d_gene: TRBD2
j_gene: TRBJ2-3
v_gene: TRBV6-1
abundance: many
CDR3aa: CASSRPSGMVGGQYF
CDR3nt: TGTGCCAGCAGTCGTCCTAGCGGGATGGTCGGAGGGCAGTATTTT

d_gene: TRBD2
j_gene: TRBJ2-2
v_gene: TRBV20-1
abundance: -
CDR3aa: CSSTTGLAGVAGELFF
CDR3nt: TGCAGTTCTACAACGGGACTAGCGGGAGTGGCCGGGGAGCTGTTTTTT

d_gene: -
j_gene: TRBJ2-7
v_gene: TRBV20-1
abundance: few
CDR3aa: CSASNPAGWSSYEQYF
CDR3nt: TGCAGTGCTAGTAACCCAGCGGGCTGGAGCTCCTACGAGCAGTACTTC

d_gene: TRBD2
j_gene: TRBJ2-3
v_gene: TRBV7-2
abundance: -
CDR3aa: CASSVLAEADTQYF
CDR3nt: TGTGCCAGCAGCGTACTAGCGGAAGCGGATACGCAGTATTTT

d_gene: TRBD1
j_gene: TRBJ1-2
v_gene: TRBV12-3/TRBV12-4
abundance: few
CDR3aa: CASSPGTEFGYTF
CDR3nt: TGTGCCAGCAGCCCCGGGACAGAGTTCGGCTACACCTTC

d_gene: -
j_gene: TRBJ1-1
v_gene: TRBV12-3/TRBV12-4
abundance: -
CDR3aa: CASSLRPGVSRKREAFF
CDR3nt: TGTGCCAGCAGTCTCCGGCCAGGGGTCTCTCGGAAACGTGAAGCTTTCTTT

d_gene: TRBD2
j_gene: TRBJ2-1
v_gene: TRBV20-1
abundance: many
CDR3aa: CSASRNIGLAGALIF
CDR3nt: TGCAGTGCTAGTAGGAACATCGGACTAGCGGGAGCTCTCATCTTC

d_gene: TRBD1
j_gene: TRBJ1-1
v_gene: TRBV5-1
abundance: few
CDR3aa: CASSPGTGLAAFF
CDR3nt: TGCGCCAGCAGCCCAGGGACAGGGCTAGCTGCTTTCTTT

d_gene: -
j_gene: TRBJ1-1
v_gene: TRBV7-8
abundance: many
CDR3aa: CASSFADRATEAFF
CDR3nt: TGTGCCAGCAGCTTCGCAGATAGAGCCACTGAAGCTTTCTTT

d_gene: TRBD2
j_gene: TRBJ2-3
v_gene: TRBV4-1
abundance: -
CDR3aa: CASSQGGGSGDTQYF
CDR3nt: TGCGCCAGCAGCCAAGGGGGCGGGAGCGGGGATACGCAGTATTTT

d_gene: -
j_gene: TRBJ2-1
v_gene: TRBV5-1
abundance: many
CDR3aa: CASSLDQPRNEQFF
CDR3nt: TGCGCCAGCAGCTTGGACCAGCCCCGCAATGAGCAGTTCTTC

d_gene: -
j_gene: TRBJ1-1
v_gene: TRBV29-1
abundance: few
CDR3aa: CSAQGGFVEAFF
CDR3nt: TGCAGCGCCCAAGGAGGGTTCGTTGAAGCTTTCTTT

d_gene: TRBD1
j_gene: TRBJ1-1
v_gene: TRBV10-3
abundance: -
CDR3aa: CAIRKTGDEAFF
CDR3nt: TGTGCCATCAGAAAGACAGGGGATGAAGCTTTCTTT

d_gene: -
j_gene: TRBJ2-2
v_gene: TRBV10-3
abundance: -
CDR3aa: CAITPTPRTGELFF
CDR3nt: TGTGCCATCACCCCTACCCCCCGTACCGGGGAGCTGTTTTTT

d_gene: TRBD2
j_gene: TRBJ2-7
v_gene: TRBV28
abundance: few
CDR3aa: CASQRLADSYEQYF
CDR3nt: TGTGCCAGCCAGAGGCTAGCGGACTCCTACGAGCAGTACTTC

d_gene: -
j_gene: TRBJ2-7
v_gene: TRBV5-1
abundance: many
CDR3aa: CASSHRSEQYF
CDR3nt: TGCGCCAGCAGCCACCGCTCCGAGCAGTACTTC

d_gene: -
j_gene: TRBJ1-4
v_gene: TRBV5-1
abundance: many
CDR3aa: CASSLAGQAATNEKLFF
CDR3nt: TGCGCCAGCAGCTTGGCCGGGCAGGCCGCAACTAATGAAAAACTGTTTTTT

d_gene: -
j_gene: TRBJ1-2
v_gene: TRBV3-1
abundance: many
CDR3aa: CASSTTGQGTNYGYTF
CDR3nt: TGTGCCAGCAGCACCACCGGGCAGGGTACTAACTATGGCTACACCTTC

d_gene: TRBD1
j_gene: TRBJ1-6
v_gene: TRBV18
abundance: -
CDR3aa: CASSIRDRNSPLHF
CDR3nt: TGTGCCAGCTCTATACGGGACAGGAATTCACCCCTCCACTTT

d_gene: -
j_gene: TRBJ1-5
v_gene: TRBV5-6
abundance: many
CDR3aa: CASSLGRGSGQPQHF
CDR3nt: TGTGCCAGCAGCTTGGGGCGGGGATCGGGTCAGCCCCAGCATTTT

d_gene: -
j_gene: TRBJ1-1
v_gene: TRBV6-1
abundance: many
CDR3aa: CASSGAGAGYTEAFF
CDR3nt: TGTGCCAGCAGTGGTGCAGGGGCGGGGTACACTGAAGCTTTCTTT

d_gene: TRBD2
j_gene: TRBJ2-3
v_gene: TRBV2
abundance: few
CDR3aa: CASVRAGETDTQYF
CDR3nt: TGTGCCAGCGTTCGCGCGGGAGAGACAGATACGCAGTATTTT

d_gene: -
j_gene: TRBJ1-4
v_gene: TRBV18
abundance: -
CDR3aa: CASSPKGPGEATNEKLFF
CDR3nt: TGTGCCAGCTCACCTAAAGGGCCAGGCGAGGCAACTAATGAAAAACTGTTTTTT

d_gene: TRBD2
j_gene: TRBJ2-1
v_gene: TRBV15
abundance: many
CDR3aa: CATSRGGLAGSYEQFF
CDR3nt: TGTGCCACCAGCAGAGGTGGACTAGCGGGAAGCTATGAGCAGTTCTTC

d_gene: TRBD1
j_gene: TRBJ1-4
v_gene: TRBV28
abundance: few
CDR3aa: CASSLRTGGGEKLFF
CDR3nt: TGTGCCAGCAGTTTAAGGACAGGGGGCGGCGAAAAACTGTTTTTT

d_gene: TRBD2
j_gene: TRBJ2-4
v_gene: TRBV27
abundance: few
CDR3aa: CASSFGTSGLAKNIQYF
CDR3nt: TGTGCCAGCAGTTTCGGGACTAGCGGTTTAGCCAAAAACATTCAGTACTTC

d_gene: -
j_gene: TRBJ2-7
v_gene: TRBV12-3/TRBV12-4
abundance: many
CDR3aa: CASSQGTYEQYF
CDR3nt: TGTGCCAGCAGTCAGGGAACCTACGAGCAGTACTTC

d_gene: -
j_gene: TRBJ2-1
v_gene: TRBV3-1
abundance: -
CDR3aa: CASSQRAAYNEQFF
CDR3nt: TGTGCCAGCAGCCAGAGGGCCGCCTACAATGAGCAGTTCTTC

d_gene: -
j_gene: TRBJ2-6
v_gene: TRBV11-1
abundance: -
CDR3aa: CASSLSGRTLSSGANVLTF
CDR3nt: TGTGCCAGCAGCTTAAGCGGGCGGACCCTCAGCTCTGGGGCCAACGTCCTGACTTTC

d_gene: -
j_gene: TRBJ2-1
v_gene: TRBV6-5
abundance: -
CDR3aa: CASSYMSESYNEQFF
CDR3nt: TGTGCCAGCAGTTACATGTCAGAGTCCTACAATGAGCAGTTCTTC

d_gene: -
j_gene: TRBJ2-7
v_gene: TRBV2
abundance: few
CDR3aa: CASKAQDGPYEQYF
CDR3nt: TGTGCCAGCAAGGCTCAAGACGGTCCCTACGAGCAGTACTTC

d_gene: -
j_gene: TRBJ2-2
v_gene: TRBV3-1
abundance: many
CDR3aa: CASSQGGQNTGELFF
CDR3nt: TGTGCCAGCAGCCAAGGAGGGCAGAACACCGGGGAGCTGTTTTTT

d_gene: -
j_gene: TRBJ2-3
v_gene: TRBV5-1
abundance: -
CDR3aa: CASSPGGGPDTQYF
CDR3nt: TGCGCCAGCAGCCCCGGAGGGGGCCCAGATACGCAGTATTTT

d_gene: -
j_gene: TRBJ1-1
v_gene: TRBV3-1
abundance: few
CDR3aa: CASSHIRLNTEAFF
CDR3nt: TGTGCCAGCAGCCATATCCGTTTGAACACTGAAGCTTTCTTT

d_gene: TRBD1
j_gene: TRBJ2-7
v_gene: TRBV28
abundance: -
CDR3aa: CASSHSRQGAHEQYF
CDR3nt: TGTGCCAGCAGCCATTCCCGACAGGGAGCACACGAGCAGTACTTC

d_gene: -
j_gene: TRBJ1-2
v_gene: TRBV27
abundance: -
CDR3aa: CASSLSLNGRIYGYTF
CDR3nt: TGTGCCAGCAGTTTGTCCCTGAACGGTCGGATCTATGGCTACACCTTC

d_gene: -
j_gene: TRBJ2-2
v_gene: TRBV24-1
abundance: many
CDR3aa: CATSDSARGSRHNGELFF
CDR3nt: TGTGCCACCAGTGACTCTGCGAGGGGGAGTCGGCACAACGGGGAGCTGTTTTTT

d_gene: TRBD2
j_gene: TRBJ2-7
v_gene: TRBV6-2/TRBV6-3
abundance: few
CDR3aa: CASSYRTSGLYEQYF
CDR3nt: TGTGCCAGCAGTTATCGGACTAGCGGCCTCTACGAGCAGTACTTC

d_gene: -
j_gene: TRBJ2-7
v_gene: TRBV30
abundance: few
CDR3aa: CAWQKDRNYEQYF
CDR3nt: TGTGCCTGGCAGAAGGACAGAAACTACGAGCAGTACTTC

d_gene: -
j_gene: TRBJ2-4
v_gene: TRBV29-1
abundance: many
CDR3aa: CSVVFAIGRNIQYF
CDR3nt: TGCAGCGTTGTGTTTGCGATCGGGAGAAACATTCAGTACTTC

d_gene: -
j_gene: TRBJ2-1
v_gene: TRBV5-1
abundance: many
CDR3aa: CASSLEQGTSSYNEQFF
CDR3nt: TGCGCCAGCAGCTTGGAACAAGGCACCAGCTCCTACAATGAGCAGTTCTTC

d_gene: TRBD1
j_gene: TRBJ1-6
v_gene: TRBV25-1
abundance: many
CDR3aa: CASSRQGTGILSLHF
CDR3nt: TGTGCCAGCAGTCGTCAAGGGACAGGGATTTTATCCCTCCACTTT

d_gene: -
j_gene: TRBJ2-2
v_gene: TRBV3-1
abundance: many
CDR3aa: CASSQEIGAGELFF
CDR3nt: TGTGCCAGCAGCCAAGAAATAGGCGCCGGGGAGCTGTTTTTT

d_gene: TRBD1
j_gene: TRBJ2-7
v_gene: TRBV5-5
abundance: -
CDR3aa: CASSWGQGPYEQYF
CDR3nt: TGTGCCAGCAGCTGGGGACAGGGTCCCTACGAGCAGTACTTC

d_gene: -
j_gene: TRBJ1-1
v_gene: TRBV20-1
abundance: few
CDR3aa: CSARDTGEAFF
CDR3nt: TGCAGTGCTAGAGATACCGGAGAAGCTTTCTTT

d_gene: TRBD1
j_gene: TRBJ1-2
v_gene: TRBV27
abundance: many
CDR3aa: CASTPGQGWGYTF
CDR3nt: TGTGCCAGCACCCCGGGACAGGGATGGGGCTACACCTTC

d_gene: -
j_gene: TRBJ2-3
v_gene: TRBV12-3/TRBV12-4
abundance: -
CDR3aa: CASSRTRTDTQYF
CDR3nt: TGTGCCAGCAGTCGTACCAGGACAGATACGCAGTATTTT

d_gene: TRBD1
j_gene: TRBJ2-1
v_gene: TRBV7-7
abundance: many
CDR3aa: CASRAGTGNNEQFF
CDR3nt: TGTGCCAGCAGGGCCGGGACAGGGAACAATGAGCAGTTCTTC

d_gene: -
j_gene: TRBJ2-3
v_gene: TRBV11-2
abundance: many
CDR3aa: CASSFAQGRDTQYF
CDR3nt: TGTGCCAGCAGTTTTGCTCAGGGGAGAGATACGCAGTATTTT

d_gene: TRBD1
j_gene: TRBJ2-7
v_gene: TRBV12-3/TRBV12-4
abundance: many
CDR3aa: CASSFGTEGLEQYF
CDR3nt: TGTGCCAGCAGTTTTGGGACAGAAGGACTTGAGCAGTACTTC

d_gene: TRBD1
j_gene: TRBJ2-5
v_gene: TRBV5-6
abundance: few
CDR3aa: CASSYGTVTETQYF
CDR3nt: TGTGCCAGCAGTTATGGGACAGTAACAGAGACCCAGTACTTC

d_gene: TRBD2
j_gene: TRBJ2-3
v_gene: TRBV10-3
abundance: -
CDR3aa: CAISQLAGGPTDTQYF
CDR3nt: TGTGCCATCAGCCAACTAGCGGGAGGGCCGACAGATACGCAGTATTTT

d_gene: -
j_gene: TRBJ2-1
v_gene: TRBV7-2
abundance: -
CDR3aa: CASSLDALLGEQFF
CDR3nt: TGTGCCAGCAGCTTAGATGCCCTCCTTGGTGAGCAGTTCTTC

d_gene: -
j_gene: TRBJ2-3
v_gene: TRBV7-7
abundance: few
CDR3aa: CASSLVLGGDTQYF
CDR3nt: TGTGCCAGCAGCTTAGTTCTGGGAGGAGATACGCAGTATTTT

d_gene: TRBD2
j_gene: TRBJ2-2
v_gene: TRBV5-1
abundance: many
CDR3aa: CASSDSGSRTGELFF
CDR3nt: TGCGCCAGCAGCGATAGCGGGAGTAGGACCGGGGAGCTGTTTTTT

d_gene: -
j_gene: TRBJ2-5
v_gene: TRBV15
abundance: -
CDR3aa: CATSKSSRPFQETQYF
CDR3nt: TGTGCCACCAGTAAATCTTCCCGGCCTTTTCAAGAGACCCAGTACTTC

d_gene: TRBD1
j_gene: TRBJ2-5
v_gene: TRBV24-1
abundance: few
CDR3aa: CATSAGDRAETQYF
CDR3nt: TGTGCCACCAGTGCCGGGGACAGGGCCGAGACCCAGTACTTC

d_gene: -
j_gene: TRBJ2-7
v_gene: TRBV14
abundance: few
CDR3aa: CASMSGDSYEQYF
CDR3nt: TGTGCCAGCATGAGCGGAGATTCCTACGAGCAGTACTTC